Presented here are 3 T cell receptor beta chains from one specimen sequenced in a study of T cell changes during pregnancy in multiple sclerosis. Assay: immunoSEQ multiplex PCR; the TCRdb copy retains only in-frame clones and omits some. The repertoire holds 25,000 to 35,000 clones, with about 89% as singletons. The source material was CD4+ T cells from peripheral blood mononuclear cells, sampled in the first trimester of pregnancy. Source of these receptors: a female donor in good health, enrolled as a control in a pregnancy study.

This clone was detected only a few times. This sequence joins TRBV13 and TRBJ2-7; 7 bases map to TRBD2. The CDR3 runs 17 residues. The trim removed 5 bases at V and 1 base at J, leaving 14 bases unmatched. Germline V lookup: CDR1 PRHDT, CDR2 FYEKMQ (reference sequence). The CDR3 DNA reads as TGTGCCAGCAGCCCACGCTTGGATCGGGAGGAGTCCTACGAGCAGTACTTC. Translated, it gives CASSPRLDREESYEQYF.

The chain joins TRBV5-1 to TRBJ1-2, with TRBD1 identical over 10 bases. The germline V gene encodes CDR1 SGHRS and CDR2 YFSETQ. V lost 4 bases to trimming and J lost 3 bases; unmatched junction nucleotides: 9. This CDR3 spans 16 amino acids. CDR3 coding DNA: TGCGCCAGCAGCGGCCGGGACAGGGGATGGGACTATGGCTACACCTTC. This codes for CASSGRDRGWDYGYTF.

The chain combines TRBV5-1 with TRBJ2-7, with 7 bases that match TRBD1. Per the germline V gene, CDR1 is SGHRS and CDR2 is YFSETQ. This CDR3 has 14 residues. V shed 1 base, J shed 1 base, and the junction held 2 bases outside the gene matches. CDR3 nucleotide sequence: TGCGCCAGCAGCTTGCCGGGACAGTCCTACGAGCAGTACTTC. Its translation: CASSLPGQSYEQYF.